The T cell receptor (beta chain) under discussion was sequenced for a study of blood T cell repertoires in COVID-19. For the study at large: Spain, Italy and the United States supplied samples that represented acute and convalescent COVID-19. PBMCs, B-cell-depleted T cells, or T cells were the source of the cDNA or gDNA that made up the material.

Germline CDR1 and CDR2: MDHEN and SYDVKM. CDR3 length equals 16 residues. V lost 3 bases and J lost 3, with 17 bases in between. Source study methods: Reference gene primer amplification in the assay estimated nucleated cell counts. Some clones are missing from TCRdb's copy, which holds only in-frame ones; the method was immunoSEQ multiplex PCR. The V and J calls and clone size are taken from that table; D and trimming were inferred from the DNA. The data contain about 320,000 clones, about 90% of them seen just once; the ten biggest clones take up approximately 6.5%. The source material was peripheral blood. V is TRBV28 and J is TRBJ1-2, with a tentative D call TRBD1 (5 bases). The TCR sequence derives from a man between 18 and 29 years old who had recovered from COVID-19. CDR3 sequence reads: CASSFGRWGRDYGYTF. CDR3 bases: TGTGCCAGCAGTTTCGGCCGCTGGGGGAGGGACTATGGCTACACCTTC.